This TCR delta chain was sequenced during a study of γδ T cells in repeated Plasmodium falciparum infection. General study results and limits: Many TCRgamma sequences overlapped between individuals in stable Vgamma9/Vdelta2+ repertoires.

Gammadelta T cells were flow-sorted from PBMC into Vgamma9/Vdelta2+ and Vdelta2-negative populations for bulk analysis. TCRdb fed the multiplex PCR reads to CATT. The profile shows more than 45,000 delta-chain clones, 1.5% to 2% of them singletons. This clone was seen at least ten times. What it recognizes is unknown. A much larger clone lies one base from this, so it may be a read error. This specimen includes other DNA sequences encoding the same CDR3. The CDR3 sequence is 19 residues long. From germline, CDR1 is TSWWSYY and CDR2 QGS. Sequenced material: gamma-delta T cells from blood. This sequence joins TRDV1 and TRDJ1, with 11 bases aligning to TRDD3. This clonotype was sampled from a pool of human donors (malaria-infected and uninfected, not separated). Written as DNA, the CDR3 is TGTGCCCTTGGGGGCAAACTTGGGGGATACGATATGTACACCGATAAACTCATCTTT. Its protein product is CALGGKLGGYDMYTDKLIF.